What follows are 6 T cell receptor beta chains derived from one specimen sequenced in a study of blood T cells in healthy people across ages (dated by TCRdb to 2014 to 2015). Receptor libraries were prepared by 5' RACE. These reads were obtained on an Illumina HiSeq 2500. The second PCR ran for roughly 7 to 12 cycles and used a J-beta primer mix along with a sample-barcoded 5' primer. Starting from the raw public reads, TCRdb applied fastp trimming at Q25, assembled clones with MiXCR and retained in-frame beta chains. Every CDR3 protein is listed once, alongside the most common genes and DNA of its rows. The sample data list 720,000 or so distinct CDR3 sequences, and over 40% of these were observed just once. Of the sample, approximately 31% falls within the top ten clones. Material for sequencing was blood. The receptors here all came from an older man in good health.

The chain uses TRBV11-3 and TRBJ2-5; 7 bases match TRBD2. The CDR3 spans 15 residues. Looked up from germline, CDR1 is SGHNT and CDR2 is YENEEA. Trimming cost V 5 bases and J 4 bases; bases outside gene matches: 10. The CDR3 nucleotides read TGTGCCAGCAGCATGTCAGAAAGGGAGGGAGAGACCCAGTACTTC. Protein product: CASSMSEREGETQYF.

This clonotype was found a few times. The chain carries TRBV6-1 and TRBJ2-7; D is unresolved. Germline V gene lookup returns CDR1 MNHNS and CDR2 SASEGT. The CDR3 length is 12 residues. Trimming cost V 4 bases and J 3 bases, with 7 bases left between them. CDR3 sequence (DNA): TGTGCCAGCAGTGTAGTATTCTACGAGCAGTACTTC. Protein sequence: CASSVVFYEQYF.

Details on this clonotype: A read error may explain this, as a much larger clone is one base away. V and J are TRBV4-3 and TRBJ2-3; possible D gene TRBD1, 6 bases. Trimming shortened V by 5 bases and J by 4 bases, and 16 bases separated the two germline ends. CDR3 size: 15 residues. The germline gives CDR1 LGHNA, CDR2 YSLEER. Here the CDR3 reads CASSWGTPGPDTQYF. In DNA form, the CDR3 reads TGCGCCAGCAGCTGGGGGACACCAGGACCAGATACGCAGTATTTT.

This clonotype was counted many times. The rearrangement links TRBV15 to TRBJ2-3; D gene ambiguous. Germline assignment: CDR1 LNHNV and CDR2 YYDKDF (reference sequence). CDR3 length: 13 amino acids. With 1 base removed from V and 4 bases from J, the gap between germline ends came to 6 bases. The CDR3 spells CATSRGGSDTQYF. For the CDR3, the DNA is TGTGCCACCAGCAGAGGTGGATCAGATACGCAGTATTTT.

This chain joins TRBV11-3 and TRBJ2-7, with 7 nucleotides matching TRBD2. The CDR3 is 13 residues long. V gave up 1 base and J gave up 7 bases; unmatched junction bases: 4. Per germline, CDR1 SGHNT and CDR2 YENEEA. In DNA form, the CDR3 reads TGTGCCAGCAGCTTAGGCGCAGCGGGAGAGCAGTACTTC. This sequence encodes CASSLGAAGEQYF.

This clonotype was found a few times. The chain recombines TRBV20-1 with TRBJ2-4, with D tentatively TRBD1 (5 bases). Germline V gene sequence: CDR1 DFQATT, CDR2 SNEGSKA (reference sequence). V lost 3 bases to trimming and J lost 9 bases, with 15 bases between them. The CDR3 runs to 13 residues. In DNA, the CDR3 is TGCAGTGCTAGCGGGCAGGGTAGGGGCATTCAGTACTTC. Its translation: CSASGQGRGIQYF.